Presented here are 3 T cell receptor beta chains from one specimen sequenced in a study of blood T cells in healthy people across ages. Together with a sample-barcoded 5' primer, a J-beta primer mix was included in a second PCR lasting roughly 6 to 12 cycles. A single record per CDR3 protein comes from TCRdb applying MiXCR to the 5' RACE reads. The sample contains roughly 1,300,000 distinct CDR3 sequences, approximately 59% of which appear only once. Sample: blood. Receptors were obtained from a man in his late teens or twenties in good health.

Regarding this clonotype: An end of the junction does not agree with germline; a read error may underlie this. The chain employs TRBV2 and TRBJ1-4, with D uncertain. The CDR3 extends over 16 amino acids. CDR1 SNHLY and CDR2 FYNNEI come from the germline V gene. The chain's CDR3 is CASRPGRAATNEKLFF. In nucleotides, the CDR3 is TGTGCCAGCAGACCTGGCCGGGCAGCAACCAATGAAAAACTGTTTTTT.

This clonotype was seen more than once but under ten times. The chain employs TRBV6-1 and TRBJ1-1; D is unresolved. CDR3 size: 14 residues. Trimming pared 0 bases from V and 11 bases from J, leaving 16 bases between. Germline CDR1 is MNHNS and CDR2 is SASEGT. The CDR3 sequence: CASSEALGYWRAFF. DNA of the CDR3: TGTGCCAGCAGTGAAGCGCTAGGGTACTGGCGGGCTTTCTTT.

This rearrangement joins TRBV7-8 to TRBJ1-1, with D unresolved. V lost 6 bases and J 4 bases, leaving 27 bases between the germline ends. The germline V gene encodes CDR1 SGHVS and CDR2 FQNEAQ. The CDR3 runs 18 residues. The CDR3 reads CASRAMRGPQVGGTEAFF. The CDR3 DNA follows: TGTGCCAGCAGGGCCATGAGAGGGCCGCAAGTAGGCGGCACTGAAGCTTTCTTT.